The present T cell receptor (beta chain) was sequenced within a study of blood T cell repertoires in COVID-19 (dated by TCRdb to the early 2020s). Regarding the complete study: The collaborator samples originated in the United States, Italy and Spain and spanned the acute and convalescent phases of COVID-19. The prospective study material was composed of cDNA or gDNA derived from T cells, B-cell-depleted T cells, or PBMCs. Subjects who had been exposed to COVID-19, were actively infected with it, or had recovered from it provided the deeply sampled blood TCRbeta repertoires that made up the dataset. The repertoires were made available in a free public database intended to serve as a resource for research on the immune response to SARS-CoV-2. Samples were obtained from the ongoing ImmuneRACE study (first 160 participants) and from 1,254 subjects provided by 6 global collaborators. A de-identified subject ID, COVID-19 status, age in years and sex were almost always included in the sample metadata. Where available, HLA class I and class II types were taken from metadata supplied by the sample provider and were not determined by assay-based typing.

The immunoSEQ Assay, a bias-controlled multiplex PCR, was used to amplify TCRbeta CDR3 regions from genomic DNA. The authors' pipeline ran thus. Nucleated cell counts per sample were estimated from amplification of reference gene primers within the assay. To quantify the absolute abundance of each unique TCRbeta CDR3 rearrangement, sequence reads were collapsed and filtered. For each sample, productive Simpson clonality was calculated as the square root of Simpson's diversity index over productive rearrangements. TCRdb holds this immuneACCESS table with in-frame rearrangements only. Some clones are missing; in checked studies, unresolved V genes explain under half, and the rest has no known cause. The D gene and trimming were derived from the DNA, and the V and J assignments and clone size from that table. The sample table holds roughly 300,000 clones, of which about nine tenths were seen once. The ten largest clones take up 3.5% to 4.5% of the sample.

Participants in the prospective study were aged roughly 18 to 89 years, lived in under 30 United States geographic areas, and enrolled through a virtual design. To assign participants to cohorts, the prospective study relied on clinical history that participants themselves reported in a screening survey and a study questionnaire. Recovered participants in ImmuneRACE Cohort 3 were defined as having two consecutive negative NP/OP PCR tests, clearance from a healthcare professional, or resolution of symptoms. In the prospective study, whole blood, serum and a nasopharyngeal or oropharyngeal swab were collected from each participant by mobile phlebotomists. Additional blood draws and questionnaires over an approximately two-month period could optionally be provided by prospective study participants. Blood samples from the prospective study were shipped frozen or at room temperature prior to DNA extraction.

What the work shows at the level of the full study, not this receptor alone: The quantity of clinical and demographic metadata differed by source and by participant and was supplied without curation.

Comments on this clone: It has no known antigen specificity. Within one base of it there is no much larger clone, and no base qualities were kept.

V is pruned by 7 bases and J by 6 bases, leaving 11 bases of the junction without a gene match. According to the germline V gene, CDR1 reads SNHLY and CDR2 reads FYNNEI. There are 15 amino acids in the CDR3, from cysteine to phenylalanine inclusive. The kept DNA is CDR3 alone, 45 bases in frame from the first base. Sequencing used PBMCs or T cells enriched from blood (not recorded which). This chain is built from TRBV2 and TRBJ2-1; the junction holds 8 bases that match TRBD2. This sequence was found in a man aged 25 to 45 who had recovered from COVID-19. CDR3 region: CASIPGLGVGNEQFF. The nucleotide sequence reads as follows: TGTGCCAGCATCCCGGGACTAGGGGTCGGCAATGAGCAGTTCTTC. Reference TRBV2 and TRBJ2-1 proteins supply the regions before and after the CDR3; the full variable domain is: EPEVTQTPSHQVTQMGQEVILRCVPISNHLYFYWYRQILGQKVEFLVSFYNNEISEKSEIFDDQFSVERPDGSNFTLKIRSTKLEDSAMYFCASIPGLGVGNEQFFGPGTRLTVL.